The source of this T cell receptor beta chain is a study of blood T cell repertoires in COVID-19. Overall study: COVID-19 samples, acute and convalescent, were from the United States, Italy and Spain.

Per the authors' pipeline: Reference gene primer amplification in the assay estimated nucleated cell counts. Produced via immunoSEQ multiplex PCR; TCRdb's table is partial and in-frame only. V, J and clone size derive from that table, while D and trimming were established from the DNA sequence. Counted here are about 250,000 clones, about 88% occurring once; the ten biggest clones make up about 3%. After removal of 5 bases from V and 1 base from J, the junction contained 5 bases not matched to a gene. This CDR3 region has 15 residues. Looked up from germline, CDR1 is KGHDR and CDR2 is SFDVKD. Sequenced input: PBMCs or T cells enriched from blood (not recorded which). V and J are TRBV24-1 and TRBJ2-3, with 7 bases fitting TRBD2. The receptor comes from a woman in her fifties or sixties who had recovered from COVID-19. CDR3 nucleotides: TGTGCCACCAGTGGGGCTAGCGGCGGCACAGATACGCAGTATTTT. This gives the protein CATSGASGGTDTQYF.